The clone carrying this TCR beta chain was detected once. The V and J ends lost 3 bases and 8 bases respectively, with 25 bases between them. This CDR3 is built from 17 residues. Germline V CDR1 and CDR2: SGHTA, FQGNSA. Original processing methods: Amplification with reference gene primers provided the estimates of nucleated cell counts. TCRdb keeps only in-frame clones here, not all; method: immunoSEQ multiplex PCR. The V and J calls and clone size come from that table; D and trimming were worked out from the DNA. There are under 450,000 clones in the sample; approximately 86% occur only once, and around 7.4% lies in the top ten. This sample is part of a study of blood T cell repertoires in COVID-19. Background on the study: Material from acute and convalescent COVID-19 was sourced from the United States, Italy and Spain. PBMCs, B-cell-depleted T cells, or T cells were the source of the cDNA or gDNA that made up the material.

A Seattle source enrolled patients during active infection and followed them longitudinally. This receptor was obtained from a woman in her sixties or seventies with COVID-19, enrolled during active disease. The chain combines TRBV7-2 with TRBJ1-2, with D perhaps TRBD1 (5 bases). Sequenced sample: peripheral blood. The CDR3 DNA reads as TGTGCCAGCAGCTTTATGGGGTCTGGGGTTGGGGGAGGAGGCTACACCTTC. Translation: CASSFMGSGVGGGGYTF.